A single TCR beta chain is shown here with its context. The data were obtained in a study of blood T cell repertoires in COVID-19. In the study overall: PBMCs, B-cell-depleted T cells, or T cells provided the cDNA or gDNA that made up the material.

Profiled with immunoSEQ multiplex PCR; TCRdb holds only in-frame clones, not every one. The sample yields about 530,000 clones, 85% to 90% seen once. The source of this sequence is a woman between 50 and 59 years old with COVID-19, enrolled during active disease. Sample: peripheral blood.

The chain's CDR3 is CASRPHNSYEQYF. In DNA form, the CDR3 reads TGTGCCAGCAGGCCACACAACTCCTACGAGCAGTACTTC. The genes are TRBV6-5 and TRBJ2-7; D is undetermined. Trimming cost V 6 bases and J 0 bases, with 9 bases left between them. This CDR3 region has 13 residues. Per germline, CDR1 MNHEY and CDR2 SVGAGI.